This is a list of T cell receptor beta chains from one sample in a study of shared T cell receptors in the human thymus. Some clones are missing from TCRdb's copy, which holds only in-frame ones; the method was immunoSEQ multiplex PCR. Altogether more than 300,000 clones are present, over 90% being singletons, with the ten largest covering approximately 0.02%. Sequencing input: thymocytes. Source of these receptors: a human donor. The CDR3 runs from the conserved cysteine through the conserved F or W. A D gene is named only where the DNA matches it firmly. The size of a clone is reported for some rows only, either as once, few or many, or as a class for expanded clones.

- | TRBJ1-1 | TRBV6-6 | - | TGTGCCAGCAGTCCCCCCCAGGGCCTTGAGCCCACTGAAGCTTTCTTT | CASSPPQGLEPTEAFF
once | TRBJ2-2 | TRBV4-3 | - | TGCGCCAGCAGCCCCAATTGGGGGCGCCCCGGGGAGCTGTTTTTT | CASSPNWGRPGELFF
- | TRBJ2-7 | TRBV18 | - | TGTGCCAGCTCACCCCCCTCGATCATCGGGGGCTACGAGCAGTACTTC | CASSPPSIIGGYEQYF
- | TRBJ1-1 | TRBV28 | TRBD1 | TGTGCCAGCAGTTTCTCCGGACAGGGGTTGAACACTGAAGCTTTCTTT | CASSFSGQGLNTEAFF
once | TRBJ2-3 | TRBV11-2 | TRBD2 | TGTGCCAGCAGCCCAGGACTAGCGGGAGTCACAGATACGCAGTATTTT | CASSPGLAGVTDTQYF
- | TRBJ1-5 | TRBV28 | TRBD1 | TGTGCCAGCAGTTTATCCTCCACAGGGGGGGATAGCAATCAGCCCCAGCATTTT | CASSLSSTGGDSNQPQHF
- | TRBJ2-5 | TRBV5-6 | - | TGTGCCAGCAGCTTCAGCCCCTTCGGGACCCAAGAGACCCAGTACTTC | CASSFSPFGTQETQYF
- | TRBJ2-3 | TRBV5-1 | - | TGCGCCAGCAGCCGGGAGCAGGGAAGCACAGATACGCAGTATTTT | CASSREQGSTDTQYF
- | TRBJ2-1 | TRBV27 | - | TGTGCCAGCCGGGGGGCTAGCGGACGCGATGAGCAGTTCTTC | CASRGASGRDEQFF
- | TRBJ1-4 | TRBV27 | - | TGTGCCAGCAGTTCCAAGCGGGACGGAACTAATGAAAAACTGTTTTTT | CASSSKRDGTNEKLFF
- | TRBJ1-1 | TRBV12-5 | - | TGTGCTAGTGTTGGGGACACTGAAGCTTTCTTT | CASVGDTEAFF
- | TRBJ2-2 | TRBV13 | TRBD1 | TGTGCCAGCAGCTTAGTTGACAGGGGGCATGACACCGGGGAGCTGTTTTTT | CASSLVDRGHDTGELFF
- | TRBJ2-7 | TRBV29-1 | TRBD1 | TGCAGCGTTGGACAGGGATTGAACTACGAGCAGTACTTC | CSVGQGLNYEQYF
few | TRBJ2-7 | TRBV28 | TRBD2 | TGTGCCAGCAGTAGGAGCGGGAGAGACTCCTACGAGCAGTACTTC | CASSRSGRDSYEQYF
- | TRBJ2-1 | TRBV28 | TRBD1 | TGTGCCAGCAGTTTCGGACGGGACAGCTCCTACAATGAGCAGTTCTTC | CASSFGRDSSYNEQFF
- | TRBJ2-1 | TRBV5-4 | TRBD2 | TGTGCCAGCAGCTGGGGACTAGCGGGAGTTAGAAATGAGCAGTTCTTC | CASSWGLAGVRNEQFF
- | TRBJ2-7 | TRBV4-3 | TRBD1 | TGCGCCAGCAGCCAAGATGGGACAGGGTTACGGAAAGAGCAGTACTTC | CASSQDGTGLRKEQYF
- | TRBJ1-5 | TRBV15 | TRBD1 | TGTGCCACCAGCAGAGGGGACAGCGGAGTTAGCAATCAGCCCCAGCATTTT | CATSRGDSGVSNQPQHF
- | TRBJ2-1 | TRBV18 | TRBD2 | TGTGCCAGCTCACCTTACTCTAGCGGTCCCTACAATGAGCAGTTCTTC | CASSPYSSGPYNEQFF
- | TRBJ1-1 | TRBV21-1 | - | TGTGCCAGCAGGACTAATTCCCGGATGGACTGGGGGCACACTGAAGCTTTCTTT | CASRTNSRMDWGHTEAFF
- | TRBJ1-2 | TRBV28 | - | TGTGCCAGCAGACCCCGGGGGACTAACTATGGCTACACCTTC | CASRPRGTNYGYTF